These 31 T cell receptor beta chains share one sample of origin, sequenced in a study of blood T cell repertoires in COVID-19. Sequencing was performed with immunoSEQ multiplex PCR; in TCRdb, only in-frame clones are kept and a portion is missing. The data show under 200,000 clones, with 85% to 90% seen just once and around 5.8% held by the top ten. Sample: peripheral blood. The receptors originated from a middle-aged man with active or convalescent COVID-19.

The chain combines TRBV5-5 with TRBJ1-2; D is possibly TRBD1 (6 bases). V gave up 3 bases and J gave up 5 bases, with 14 bases separating them. Germline V CDR1 and CDR2: SGHKS, YYEKEE (reference sequence). The CDR3 loop spans 14 amino acids. CDR3 coding DNA: TGTGCCAGCAGCTCGCGGACAAGGGGGTATGGCTACACCTTC. This gives the protein CASSSRTRGYGYTF.

For this clone: One end of the junction varies from germline; a read error may be responsible. Additional DNA sequences in this sample encode the identical CDR3. The V call is TRBV7-9, the J call TRBJ1-1; no definite D call. The germline gives CDR1 SEHNR, CDR2 FQNEAQ (reference sequence). The CDR3 runs 16 residues. The CDR3 DNA reads as TGTGCCAGCAGGTCTCCTGGACTGTTCATGAACACCGAAGCTTTCTTT. This encodes CASRSPGLFMNTEAFF.

The rearrangement joins TRBV29-1 to TRBJ2-4; the D gene is possibly TRBD2 (5 bases). The V end was cut by 4 bases, the J end by 1 base, with 8 bases between. Looked up from germline, CDR1 is SQVTM and CDR2 is ANQGSEA. The CDR3 spans 13 residues. In nucleotides, the CDR3 is TGCAGCGTTGGTACGGGGGCCAAAAACATTCAGTACTTC. Its translation is CSVGTGAKNIQYF.

The chain employs TRBV7-2 and TRBJ2-3, with D hard to call. This CDR3 spans 15 amino acids. The ends were cut back, 0 bases at V and 9 bases at J, with 16 bases in the middle. The germline CDR1 and CDR2 sequences are SGHTA and FQGNSA. The CDR3 DNA is TGTGCCAGCAGCTTAGCGGCCCGGATTTCCGGGACGCAGTATTTT. This translates into CASSLAARISGTQYF.

This clone was seen a single time. CDR3 bases: TGTGCCAGCAGTTCCCGGACTAGCGGGATTCGTGAGCAGTACTTC. Its protein is CASSSRTSGIREQYF. This chain links TRBV28 with TRBJ2-7, with TRBD2 matching over 12 bases. Trimming removed 4 bases from V and 7 bases from J; junction bases left unmatched: 8. The CDR3 length is 15 residues. CDR1 is MDHEN and CDR2 is SYDVKM in the germline V gene.

This chain links TRBV19 with TRBJ2-1, with D unclear. The V and J ends lost 5 bases and 4 bases respectively, with 9 bases between them. The CDR3 is 13 residues long. CDR1 is LNHDA, CDR2 SQIVND, per germline (reference sequence). Here the CDR3 reads CASSVTAYNEQFF. As DNA, the CDR3 is TGTGCCAGTAGTGTCACAGCATACAATGAGCAGTTCTTC. Variable domain in full (rest from reference TRBV19 and TRBJ2-1): DGGITQSPKYLFRKEGQNVTLSCEQNLNHDAMYWYRQDPGQGLRLIYYSQIVNDFQKGDIAEGYSVSREKKESFPLTVTSAQKNPTAFYLCASSVTAYNEQFFGPGTRLTVL.

The CDR3: CASSLGGGRYNEQFF. The DNA of the CDR3 is TGCGCCAGCAGCTTGGGCGGGGGGCGCTACAATGAGCAGTTCTTC. The chain uses TRBV5-1 and TRBJ2-1, with 8 bases fitting TRBD2. Germline V gene data show CDR1 as SGHRS and CDR2 as YFSETQ. Unmatched junction bases numbered 2, after V lost 0 bases and J lost 3 bases. The CDR3 spans 15 residues.

The V and J genes are TRBV6-1 and TRBJ2-5, with a possible D match to TRBD2 (6 bases). CDR1 and CDR2 from the germline V gene are MNHNS and SASEGT. The V gene lost 0 bases and the J gene lost 5 bases, with 10 bases spanning the gap. The CDR3 is made up of 14 amino acids. CDR3 bases: TGTGCCAGCAGTGAAGCTTGGGGGGAGGAGACCCAGTACTTC. Encoded protein: CASSEAWGEETQYF.

This chain connects TRBV19 to TRBJ1-2, with TRBD1 matching 9 bases. V lost 5 bases and J lost 4; bases outside the gene matches: 2. This CDR3 is 13 amino acids long. Looked up from germline, CDR1 is LNHDA and CDR2 is SQIVND (reference sequence). The CDR3, as DNA: TGTGCCAGTAGTGCGGGACAGGGCTATGGCTACACCTTC. The encoded protein is CASSAGQGYGYTF.

This chain uses TRBV19 with TRBJ2-3; a possible D gene is TRBD1 (6 bases). CDR3 length: 15 amino acids. Trimming took 1 base from V and 0 from J, leaving 8 bases between them. Per germline, CDR1 LNHDA and CDR2 SQIVND (reference sequence). The CDR3 loop is CASSIGQVSTDTQYF. CDR3 DNA: TGTGCCAGTAGTATAGGACAGGTTAGCACAGATACGCAGTATTTT.

The rearrangement joins TRBV19 to TRBJ2-7; 7 bases fit TRBD2. This CDR3 spans 15 amino acids. V dropped 3 bases and J dropped 1; count of bases not matched to a gene: 6. Germline V CDR1 and CDR2: LNHDA, SQIVND (reference sequence). The CDR3 loop reads CASSIYGTTSYEQYF. CDR3 nucleotides: TGTGCCAGTAGTATCTATGGGACTACATCCTACGAGCAGTACTTC.

This clone has just a few counts. The chain is built from TRBV2 and TRBJ2-7; 8 bases match TRBD1. Losses at the gene ends were 6 bases for V and 2 bases for J; bases not matched to a gene: 12. The germline V gene encodes CDR1 SNHLY and CDR2 FYNNEI. The CDR3 has 16 residues. CDR3 amino acids: CASSYYGQGRPYEQYF. The DNA for the CDR3 is TGTGCCAGCAGCTACTATGGACAGGGACGTCCCTACGAGCAGTACTTC.

This chain connects TRBV9 to TRBJ1-2; 8 positions agree with TRBD1. Germline values: CDR1 SGDLS, CDR2 YYNGEE. The CDR3 contains 15 residues. Trimming took 4 bases from V and 3 from J; bases not matched to a gene: 8. The CDR3 DNA sequence: TGTGCCAGCAGCTACTCCGGGACAGGAGACTATGGCTACACCTTC. It yields the protein CASSYSGTGDYGYTF.

This chain uses TRBV7-9 with TRBJ1-1; 9 bases are shared with TRBD1. The CDR3 runs to 14 residues. V shed 11 bases and J 5 bases; nucleotides not matched to a gene: 12. From germline, CDR1 is SEHNR and CDR2 FQNEAQ (reference sequence). The CDR3 region has the DNA TGTGCCGGGGGCGGGACAGGGTCGGTTACTGAAGCTTTCTTT. Translated, it gives CAGGGTGSVTEAFF.

The CDR3 sequence is CASSDRGSGEQYF. The CDR3 nucleotides are TGTGCCAGCAGCGATCGCGGGAGCGGCGAGCAGTACTTC. The chain couples TRBV2 to TRBJ2-7, with TRBD2 matching 7 bases. Looked up from germline, CDR1 is SNHLY and CDR2 is FYNNEI. This CDR3 has 13 amino acids. V gave up 6 bases and J gave up 6 bases; unmatched junction bases: 8.

The CDR3 bases are TGCAGCGTTGGAGGCCCTGAAGCTTTCTTT. It codes for CSVGGPEAFF. The rearrangement joins TRBV29-1 to TRBJ1-1; D is unresolved. The CDR3 length is 10 residues. The germline V gene encodes CDR1 SQVTM and CDR2 ANQGSEA. Trimming left V 4 bases short and J 6 bases short, with 6 bases between.

V usage is TRBV30 and J usage is TRBJ2-1; TRBD1 might be the D (5 bases). The CDR3 spans 11 residues. The germline V gene encodes CDR1 GTSNPN and CDR2 SVGIG (reference sequence). V was shortened by 2 bases and J by 10 bases, with 9 bases between the two germline ends. DNA of the CDR3: TGTGCCTGGAGTATCGCAGGGGAGCAGTTCTTC. Translated, it gives CAWSIAGEQFF.

The chain employs TRBV6-5 and TRBJ2-1; perhaps TRBD1 as D (6 bases). Germline loops: CDR1 MNHEY, CDR2 SVGAGI. There are 14 residues in the CDR3. The V end lost 4 bases, the J end lost 7 bases, and 14 bases lay between the germline ends. CDR3: CASSSGAHRNEQFF. The CDR3 nucleotides read TGTGCCAGCAGTTCAGGGGCCCATAGGAATGAGCAGTTCTTC.

A remark on this clone: Other DNA sequences within the sample encode an identical CDR3. This chain uses TRBV10-3 with TRBJ1-4; 9 bases map to TRBD1. CDR1 is ENHRY and CDR2 is SYGVKD in the germline V gene. Germline trimming cut 8 bases from V and 8 bases from J; bases unmatched to any gene: 3. The CDR3 covers 12 residues. For the CDR3, the DNA is TGTGCCATCGGACAGGGGAACGAAAAACTGTTTTTT. This sequence encodes CAIGQGNEKLFF.

Only a few counts were recorded for this clone. This sequence joins TRBV7-2 and TRBJ2-1, with 13 nucleotides matching TRBD2. V gave up 2 bases and J gave up 4 bases; unmatched junction bases: 11. Germline V gives CDR1 SGHTA, CDR2 FQGNSA. This CDR3 contains 19 residues. This chain's CDR3 is CASSLRRPRGLAGYNEQFF. CDR3 nucleotides: TGTGCCAGCAGCTTAAGGCGTCCGCGGGGACTAGCGGGATACAATGAGCAGTTCTTC.

The chain recombines TRBV6-4 with TRBJ1-5; D call uncertain. V shed 3 bases and J shed 1 base, with 13 bases lying between them. The germline V gene encodes CDR1 MRHNA and CDR2 SNTAGT. CDR3 length: 16 residues. CDR3 DNA: TGTGCCAGCAGTGAAGTCTGTACAGTCAGCAATCAGCCCCAGCATTTT. Its protein is CASSEVCTVSNQPQHF.

The chain couples TRBV5-4 to TRBJ2-5; TRBD2 aligns across 14 bases. The germline V gene encodes CDR1 SGHNT and CDR2 YYREEE (reference sequence). CDR3 length: 16 amino acids. V lost 4 bases, J lost 2 bases, and 4 bases stayed unmatched. The CDR3 bases are TGTGCCAGCAGCATCGGACTAGCGGGGGGACAAGAGACCCAGTACTTC. It codes for CASSIGLAGGQETQYF.

The chain uses TRBV7-8 and TRBJ1-6; D unresolved. V was cut by 5 bases and J by 3 bases, with 5 bases left in between. Germline V gene sequence: CDR1 SGHVS, CDR2 FQNEAQ. This CDR3 contains 13 residues. CDR3 bases: TGTGCCAGCAGCATAAACTATAATTCACCCCTCCACTTT. Amino acid sequence: CASSINYNSPLHF.

The V call is TRBV6-2 or TRBV6-3, the J call TRBJ1-5; D unclear. CDR3 length: 15 residues. V was shortened by 4 bases and J by 7 bases, with 17 bases between the two germline ends. CDR1 and CDR2 (germline): MNHEY, SVGEGT. CDR3 DNA sequence: TGTGCCAGCAGTTCCGCAACCCCGGTGGTACAGCCCCAGCATTTT. This codes for CASSSATPVVQPQHF.

CDR3 in amino acids: CASRPDRIDTEAFF. DNA for the CDR3: TGTGCCAGCAGGCCGGACAGGATAGACACTGAAGCTTTCTTT. The genes are TRBV6-4 and TRBJ1-1; 7 bases fit TRBD1. Germline V gene sequence: CDR1 MRHNA, CDR2 SNTAGT. The CDR3 totals 14 residues. With V trimmed by 6 bases and J by 3 bases, 7 bases remained unmatched.

The rearrangement links TRBV9 to TRBJ2-1; possible D gene TRBD1, 5 bases. Trimming removed 0 bases from V and 9 bases from J, with 10 bases in between. Germline V gene data show CDR1 as SGDLS and CDR2 as YYNGEE. CDR3 length equals 13 residues. The CDR3 reads CASSVAGSPEQFF. The CDR3 nucleotides are TGTGCCAGCAGCGTAGCAGGGTCACCTGAGCAGTTCTTC.

The V gene is TRBV21-1, the J gene TRBJ1-2; TRBD1, the table's D call, was not compared with the DNA. TRBV21-1 is a known pseudogene. This CDR3 has 14 residues. The CDR3 sequence: CASSKSDRSYGYTF. The CDR3 DNA sequence: TGTGCCAGCAGCAAAAGCGACAGAAGCTATGGCTACACCTTC.

In its sample, this clone was seen a few times. For the CDR3, the DNA is TGTGCCAGCAGCTTAAGCTATAGCAATCAGCCCCAGCATTTT. As protein: CASSLSYSNQPQHF. The chain joins TRBV11-2 to TRBJ1-5; no firm D call. Germline CDR1 and CDR2: SGHAT and FQNNGV. The V end lost 2 bases, the J end lost 0 bases, and 5 bases lay between the germline ends. The length of the CDR3 is 14 residues.

The chain couples TRBV5-5 to TRBJ1-6, with unresolved D. This CDR3 contains 16 residues. Germline V gene sequence: CDR1 SGHKS, CDR2 YYEKEE (reference sequence). Trimming stripped 5 bases from V and 5 bases from J, with 17 bases between. The CDR3 DNA reads TGTGCCAGCAGGATCGAGGGATTGGGTGATAATTCACCCCTCCACTTT. Residues: CASRIEGLGDNSPLHF.

CDR3 in DNA: TGCAGCGGCATACCAGCGGAAGGTTGGTACAATGAGCAGTTCTTC. Protein sequence: CSGIPAEGWYNEQFF. The chain joins TRBV29-1 to TRBJ2-1; D is perhaps TRBD2 (5 bases). V lost 7 bases, J lost 4 bases, and 20 bases lay in between. CDR3 length: 15 amino acids. Looked up from germline, CDR1 is SQVTM and CDR2 is ANQGSEA.

This chain joins TRBV19 and TRBJ2-2, with D possibly being TRBD1 (6 bases). The germline gives CDR1 LNHDA, CDR2 SQIVND (reference sequence). The CDR3 loop spans 16 amino acids. V was shortened by 6 bases and J by 6 bases, with 20 bases between the two germline ends. For the CDR3, the DNA is TGTGCCAGTAGGAAGTTACAGGGTGGTATTCCCGGGGAGCTGTTTTTT. It translates to CASRKLQGGIPGELFF.